These T cell receptor beta chains were read from a single sample in a study of blood T cell repertoires in COVID-19. Sequencing was performed with immunoSEQ multiplex PCR; in TCRdb, only in-frame clones are kept and a portion is missing. Among a few hundred thousand clones, approximately 85% were seen once, and the ten largest hold roughly 4%. Sequencing was performed on PBMCs or T cells enriched from blood (not recorded which). The source is a young woman who had recovered from COVID-19. The CDR3 runs from the conserved cysteine through the conserved F or W. The order of the fields is clone size, J gene, V gene, D gene, CDR3 protein, CDR3 DNA. The D gene is left open where the match is weak. A row's size may be missing; if present it is once, few, many or a size class.

once,TRBJ1-5,TRBV2,NA,CATRDTSYSNQPQHF,TGTGCCACCAGGGACACATCGTATAGCAATCAGCCCCAGCATTTT
NA,TRBJ1-5,TRBV19,NA,CASRTTGESNQPQHF,TGTGCCAGTAGGACCACGGGAGAGAGCAATCAGCCCCAGCATTTT
NA,TRBJ2-1,TRBV15,NA,CATGRSGGIPSSYNEQFF,TGTGCCACCGGGAGAAGTGGCGGAATCCCGAGCTCCTACAATGAGCAGTTCTTC
NA,TRBJ1-2,TRBV24-1,TRBD1,CATGDRTNYGYTF,TGTGCCACCGGGGACAGGACGAACTATGGCTACACCTTC
NA,TRBJ1-2,TRBV7-9,NA,CASSLTADKKTYGYTF,TGTGCCAGCAGCTTAACAGCAGACAAGAAGACCTATGGCTACACCTTC
NA,TRBJ2-3,TRBV5-4,TRBD2,CASSATSGTADTQYF,TGTGCCAGCAGCGCGACTAGCGGGACAGCTGATACGCAGTATTTT
NA,TRBJ1-2,TRBV20-1,NA,CSASDTTSYGYTF,TGCAGTGCTAGTGACACTACCTCCTATGGCTACACCTTC
NA,TRBJ1-4,TRBV19,NA,CASSINRSNEKLFF,TGTGCCAGTAGTATTAACAGGTCTAATGAAAAACTGTTTTTT
NA,TRBJ2-3,TRBV12-3/TRBV12-4,NA,CASSFEGLTQYF,TGTGCCAGCAGTTTTGAGGGTTTGACGCAGTATTTT
NA,TRBJ1-6,TRBV6-5,NA,CASSYPLGGEGSPLHF,TGTGCCAGCAGTTACCCTCTGGGAGGGGAGGGATCACCCCTCCACTTT
NA,TRBJ2-7,TRBV5-1,TRBD1,CASSFNPGQGSEQYF,TGCGCCAGCAGTTTTAACCCCGGACAGGGCTCCGAGCAGTACTTC
NA,TRBJ1-2,TRBV6-1,NA,CASSEALEGWFYGYTF,TGTGCCAGCAGTGAAGCGCTGGAGGGTTGGTTCTATGGCTACACCTTC
many,TRBJ1-6,TRBV7-2,TRBD1,CASSFGPGQHNSPLHF,TGTGCCAGCAGCTTTGGACCGGGACAGCATAATTCACCCCTCCACTTT
NA,TRBJ2-7,TRBV9,NA,CASSVVGGTHEQYF,TGTGCCAGCAGCGTAGTCGGAGGGACCCACGAGCAGTACTTC
NA,TRBJ1-6,TRBV5-6,NA,CASSATQGQLHF,TGTGCCAGCAGCGCCACTCAGGGGCAACTCCACTTT
NA,TRBJ2-1,TRBV27,NA,CASTGRMDNNEQFF,TGTGCCAGCACAGGGCGGATGGATAACAATGAGCAGTTCTTC
NA,TRBJ2-1,TRBV5-4,TRBD1,CASSLEGAEQFF,TGTGCCAGCAGCTTGGAGGGGGCTGAGCAGTTCTTC
NA,TRBJ1-1,TRBV30,NA,CAWSGGEKDEAFF,TGTGCCTGGAGTGGGGGCGAGAAGGATGAAGCTTTCTTT
NA,TRBJ2-7,TRBV7-3,TRBD2,CASSFRGGPSYEQYF,TGTGCCAGCAGCTTTCGGGGGGGTCCCTCCTACGAGCAGTACTTC
NA,TRBJ1-2,TRBV6-5,NA,CASSYSPLGWLWAWTF,TGTGCCAGCAGTTACTCCCCACTTGGGTGGCTTTGGGCTTGGACCTTC
NA,TRBJ2-7,TRBV5-6,TRBD2,CASSQRFSGRTVYEQYF,TGTGCCAGCAGCCAAAGGTTCAGCGGGAGGACCGTCTACGAGCAGTACTTC
NA,TRBJ2-5,TRBV5-1,NA,CASSRPYPPISSNQETQYF,TGCGCCAGCTCGAGGCCCTACCCCCCCATCTCCAGCAACCAAGAGACCCAGTACTTC
NA,TRBJ2-7,TRBV10-3,TRBD1,CAISGQGSYEQYF,TGTGCCATCAGTGGACAGGGGTCCTACGAGCAGTACTTC
NA,TRBJ2-3,TRBV7-9,TRBD2,CASSRTSGVDTQYF,TGTGCCAGCAGCCGGACTAGCGGGGTGGATACGCAGTATTTT
NA,TRBJ2-7,TRBV10-3,TRBD1,CAIGTGGHEQYF,TGTGCCATCGGGACAGGGGGCCACGAGCAGTACTTC
NA,TRBJ1-6,TRBV6-1,TRBD1,CASSEAGQGNSPLHF,TGTGCCAGCAGTGAAGCGGGACAGGGAAATTCACCCCTCCACTTT
NA,TRBJ2-7,TRBV7-9,NA,CASSSGLLTRYEQYF,TGTGCCAGCAGCTCGGGACTCCTCACCCGTTACGAGCAGTACTTC
NA,TRBJ2-7,TRBV5-4,TRBD1,CASSFSNRGYEQYF,TGTGCCAGCAGCTTTTCAAACAGGGGATACGAGCAGTACTTC
NA,TRBJ2-5,TRBV19,NA,CASSIEGRIKETQYF,TGTGCCAGTAGTATAGAGGGCCGGATTAAAGAGACCCAGTACTTC